This T cell receptor beta chain was retrieved from a study of spatial heterogeneity in lung cancer. As for the study in general: Detection consistently yielded more beta chains than alpha chains. Tumor regions showed TCR transcript counts that correlated strongly with a T cell module score from matched bulk RNA-seq. Study observations and caveats: Tracking of tumor mutation counts was seen in expanded intratumoral alpha and beta TCR counts.

Time point specified: sample taken at primary tumor resection. The donor group consisted of around 70 patients who had untreated, early-stage non-small cell lung cancer. The sequenced material consisted of unsorted whole RNA from tumor, nontumor lung or frozen PBMC. This clonotype was found many times. Its specificity is not known. TCRdb re-called the 5' RACE reads through MiXCR, storing one row per CDR3 protein. Of about 13,000 distinct CDR3 sequences listed, 3% to 4.5% are singletons. Trimming stripped 5 bases from V and 1 base from J, with 8 bases between. The germline V gene has CDR1 MNHEY and CDR2 SVGEGT. This CDR3 has 13 residues.

This chain joins TRBV6-2 or TRBV6-3 and TRBJ1-1, with no clear D. The specimen was lung tumor tissue, collected at surgery. This TCR was sampled from a male donor with early-stage non-small cell lung cancer. CDR3 loop: CASSVTENTEAFF. CDR3 bases: TGTGCCAGCAGTGTTACAGAGAACACTGAAGCTTTCTTT.